This section outlines one TCR beta chain sequence together with its context. Antigen: not known. V lost 8 bases, J lost 8 bases, and 3 bases stayed unmatched. The CDR3 covers 11 residues. This entry is derived from a study of response to subunit inactivated influenza vaccine. Study observations and caveats: Few additional T cells are recruited per seasonal influenza vaccination, authors suggested.

One entry per CDR3 protein results from TCRdb running MiXCR on the RT-PCR reads. The table records 800,000 or so distinct CDR3 sequences, approximately 21% of them present only once. The source of this sequence is a man between 50 and 59 years old who received an inactivated influenza vaccine. The chain carries TRBV12-3 or TRBV12-4 and TRBJ2-1; the match to TRBD2 covers 7 bases. Here the sequenced sample was PBMCs from blood, taken more than 4 days after vaccination. The CDR3 bases are TGTGCCAGCGGACTAGTCGATGAGCAGTTCTTC. This encodes CASGLVDEQFF.